Sequencing of this T cell receptor beta chain was carried out in a study of beta chain features in type 1 diabetes. Study background: Healthy donors and patients had similar age, gender and cell yields. Study observations and caveats: Any PCR bias toward short templates would affect both groups alike. Using cDNA template may skew counts toward highly expressing activated cells.

The sequenced template was cDNA made from the entire isolated RNA. The protocol was immunoSEQ multiplex PCR, while the TCRdb copy is restricted to in-frame clones and leaves out a portion. The data hold 400,000 to 550,000 clones, with about an eighth observed a single time. Germline CDR1 is SEHNR and CDR2 is FQNEAQ (reference sequence). The V gene lost 1 base and the J gene lost 7 bases, with 16 bases spanning the gap. The CDR3 contains 16 residues. On this clone itself: The antigen remains undetermined.

Input material: naive CD4+ T cells from blood. The clonotype was recovered from a woman aged 18-35 years in good health. V is TRBV7-9 and J is TRBJ1-4; a possible D gene is TRBD1 (6 bases). The CDR3 is CASSLVVWGATEKLFF. Written as DNA, the CDR3 is TGTGCCAGCAGCTTAGTTGTCTGGGGGGCTACTGAAAAACTGTTTTTT. Using reference TRBV7-9 and TRBJ1-4 for the parts outside the CDR3, the full variable domain is DTGVSQNPRHKITKRGQNVTFRCDPISEHNRLYWYRQTLGQGPEFLTYFQNEAQLEKSRLLSDRFSAERPKGSFSTLEIQRTEQGDSAMYLCASSLVVWGATEKLFFGSGTQLSVL.